This TCR beta chain was identified in a study of identifying expanded T cells in peripheral blood. Study results and caveats: Approximately two-week clone count variance significantly increased as total template count grew.

The protocol was immunoSEQ multiplex PCR, while the TCRdb copy is restricted to in-frame clones and leaves out a portion. Of 83,000 or so clones detected, roughly 86% appear once; the ten largest clones hold around 3.8%. As to this clone: Its antigen is as yet unknown.

V lost 0 bases and J lost 5, with 10 bases in between. CDR3 length equals 14 residues. Germline CDR1 is LGHNA and CDR2 is YSLEER. Healthy donors had no documented immune events, such as infections, while sampled. The source of this sequence is a person aged 18-70 years in good health. V is TRBV4-3 and J is TRBJ1-2; D unclear. Sequenced: blood. CDR3 in DNA: TGCGCCAGCAGCCAAGATACACTAGGATATGGCTACACCTTC. This sequence encodes CASSQDTLGYGYTF.